This TCR beta chain stems from a study of spatial heterogeneity in lung cancer. One entry per CDR3 protein, called by TCRdb with MiXCR from the 5' RACE reads. The data show around 70,000 distinct CDR3 sequences, 7.5% to 10% seen once. This clonotype was seen repeatedly, ten times or more. V gave up 1 base and J gave up 7 bases, with 19 bases separating them. CDR1 LGHDT and CDR2 YNNKEL come from the germline V gene (reference sequence). The CDR3 runs 16 residues. Time point: blood at routine non-recurrence follow-up after resection. The chain is built from TRBV3-1 and TRBJ1-2; D remains unclear. The specimen was PBMCs, collected at follow-up. The source of this sequence is a female donor with early-stage non-small cell lung cancer. For the CDR3, the DNA is TGTGCCAGCAGCCAAGTCTGGGATCGTCGAAGCTCTGGCTACACCTTC. Amino acids: CASSQVWDRRSSGYTF.